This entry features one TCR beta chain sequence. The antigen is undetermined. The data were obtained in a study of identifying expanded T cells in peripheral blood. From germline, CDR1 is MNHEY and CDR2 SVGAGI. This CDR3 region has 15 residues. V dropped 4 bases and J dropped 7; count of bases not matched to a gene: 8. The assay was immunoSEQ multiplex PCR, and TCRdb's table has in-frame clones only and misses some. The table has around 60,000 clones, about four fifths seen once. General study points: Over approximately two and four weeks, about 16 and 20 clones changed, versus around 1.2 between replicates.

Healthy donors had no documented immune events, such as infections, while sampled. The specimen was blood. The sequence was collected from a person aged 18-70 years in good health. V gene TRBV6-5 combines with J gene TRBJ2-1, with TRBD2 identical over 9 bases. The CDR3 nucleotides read TGTGCCAGCAGTTTGCTAGCGGGAAGGTGGAATGAGCAGTTCTTC. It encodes CASSLLAGRWNEQFF.